This T cell receptor (beta chain) was documented in a study of blood T cell repertoires in COVID-19. Overall study context: The study drew acute and convalescent COVID-19 samples from the United States, Italy and Spain. PBMCs, B-cell-depleted T cells, or T cells provided the cDNA or gDNA that made up the material.

Original processing notes: Quantification of nucleated cells was approximated via reference gene primer amplification. Assay used: immunoSEQ multiplex PCR; TCRdb lists only in-frame clones, some missing. The D gene and trimming were derived from the DNA, and the V and J assignments and clone size from that table. The profile shows 55,000 or so clones, about 91% of them singletons. Those enrolled in Seattle joined during active infection and were followed longitudinally afterward. CDR3 length equals 13 residues. Germline V gives CDR1 SNHLY, CDR2 FYNNEI. The trim removed 5 bases at V and 4 bases at J, leaving 3 bases unmatched.

The V gene is TRBV2, the J gene TRBJ1-2, with 8 bases aligning to TRBD1. This TCR was recovered from a man in his forties with COVID-19, enrolled during active disease. The sample consisted of peripheral blood. The CDR3 protein is CASSNRGVYGYTF. CDR3 DNA sequence: TGTGCCAGCAGTAACAGGGGGGTCTATGGCTACACCTTC.